This T cell receptor beta chain came from a study of cytomegalovirus exposure and HLA in healthy donors. Study-level background: In a later analysis, the roughly 120 validation repertoires were reported to have used the same platform as the approximately 700 first-cohort repertoires.

TCRdb keeps only in-frame clones here, not all; method: immunoSEQ multiplex PCR. The top ten clones hold 3% of a sample with under 75,000 clones, around four fifths of them seen once. Trimming shortened V by 5 bases and J by 5 bases, and 9 bases separated the two germline ends. The germline CDR1 and CDR2 sequences are SGHAT and FQDESV (reference sequence). The CDR3 spans 12 residues. General observations from the study: Later, an analysis found that TCR clusters from the first cohort tended to co-occur in the 120 or so validation repertoires. Altogether, some 170 TCR beta chains were recorded as cytomegalovirus-associated.

The validation cohort, a group of more than 95 subjects, included the donors and was separate from the approximately 660-subject first cohort. On this clone itself: Its target is not known.

The TCR sequence derives from a man between 25 and 39 years old in good health and CMV-seronegative. The gene calls are TRBV11-1 and TRBJ1-1; D is ambiguous. The sequenced sample was PBMCs. The CDR3 nucleotides read TGTGCCAGCAGCCCAATAGCGACTGAAGCTTTCTTT. Translated: CASSPIATEAFF.